This TCR beta chain was sequenced in a study of T-cell memory formation after mild COVID-19. TCRdb reprocessed the 5' RACE reads with MiXCR, giving one entry per CDR3 protein. The top ten clones hold 9.5% to 12% of a sample with about 210,000 distinct CDR3 sequences, 27% of them seen once. The receptor comes from an adult woman who had mild COVID-19 (a few samples of this study predate the infection). Cell type and time point are not known. The sequenced sample was PBMCs or a T cell subset sorted from them (not recorded which).

The CDR3 nucleotides read TGCAGCGCCGGACTAGCGGGCTCCTACGAGCAGTACTTC. This translates into CSAGLAGSYEQYF. The chain has TRBV29-1 and TRBJ2-7; the match to TRBD2 covers 11 bases. CDR3 length equals 13 residues. Losses at the gene ends were 7 bases for V and 0 bases for J; bases not matched to a gene: 2. CDR1 and CDR2 (germline): SQVTM, ANQGSEA.